What follows are 9 T cell receptor beta chains derived from one specimen sequenced in a study of response to subunit inactivated influenza vaccine. TCRdb re-derived calls from the RT-PCR reads in MiXCR, one entry per CDR3 protein. The sample includes 300,000 to 350,000 distinct CDR3 sequences, 20% to 25% of them seen just once. The sample in question was PBMCs from blood, obtained less than 22 months after vaccination. Source of these receptors: a man in his fifties or sixties who received an inactivated influenza vaccine.

This clonotype was found a few times. The rearrangement links TRBV7-2 to TRBJ1-2; D might be TRBD1 (6 bases). The CDR3 consists of 15 residues. Trimming took off 1 base at V and 3 bases at J, with 12 bases between the two ends. Germline CDR1 SGHTA, CDR2 FQGNSA. CDR3 nucleotides: TGTGCCAGCAGCTTAGGGGGGGCTAAGGACTATGGCTACACCTTC. It yields the protein CASSLGGAKDYGYTF.

The genes are TRBV10-3 and TRBJ1-5; D is undetermined. The V end was cut by 2 bases, the J end by 4 bases, with 15 bases between. Germline CDR1 and CDR2: ENHRY and SYGVKD. CDR3 length: 16 amino acids. The CDR3 protein is CAISEGLAGVNQPQHF. DNA of the CDR3: TGTGCCATCAGTGAGGGCTTGGCAGGAGTAAATCAGCCCCAGCATTTT.

The chain has TRBV12-3 or TRBV12-4 and TRBJ2-3; D is unresolved. V was cut by 3 bases and J by 0 bases, with 16 bases left in between. The CDR3 extends over 17 amino acids. The CDR3 bases are TGTGCCAGCAGTTTTGGCGGTGGTGGAACTAGCACAGATACGCAGTATTTT. The encoded protein is CASSFGGGGTSTDTQYF.

The chain combines TRBV20-1 with TRBJ2-7, with 9 bases lining up with TRBD1. V gave up 3 bases and J gave up 5 bases; unmatched junction bases: 11. Germline V CDR1 and CDR2: DFQATT, SNEGSKA (reference sequence). There are 15 residues in the CDR3. The CDR3 loop is CSARATGGDVHEQYF. For the CDR3, the DNA is TGCAGTGCTAGGGCCACAGGGGGCGACGTACACGAGCAGTACTTC.

The V call is TRBV27, the J call TRBJ1-1; perhaps TRBD1 as D (5 bases). V lost 6 bases and J 2 bases, leaving 13 bases between the germline ends. CDR3 length: 14 residues. Germline CDR1 MNHEY, CDR2 SMNVEV (reference sequence). The CDR3 region is CASRGGLGNTEAFF. The DNA of the CDR3 is TGTGCCAGCAGGGGGGGTTTAGGTAACACTGAAGCTTTCTTT.

This clonotype occurred many times. This chain uses TRBV7-9 with TRBJ1-1; no definite D call. This CDR3 has 11 amino acids. In germline, CDR1 is SEHNR, CDR2 FQNEAQ (reference sequence). V lost 7 bases and J lost 6, with 9 bases in between. The DNA of the CDR3 is TGTGCCAGCACCCCGGCGGCTGAAGCTTTCTTT. Its translation: CASTPAAEAFF.

This chain links TRBV3-1 with TRBJ2-3, with TRBD2 identical over 7 bases. After removal of 0 bases from V and 0 bases from J, the junction contained 15 bases not matched to a gene. The germline CDR1 and CDR2 sequences are LGHDT and YNNKEL (reference sequence). CDR3 length equals 20 residues. CDR3 coding DNA: TGTGCCAGCAGCCAAGATAGAAGCGGGGCCTCTCTCTTTAGCACAGATACGCAGTATTTT. As protein: CASSQDRSGASLFSTDTQYF.

The J gene is TRBJ2-2, the V gene TRBV7-6; D is tentatively TRBD1 or TRBD2 (5 bases each). This CDR3 region has 16 residues. Per germline, CDR1 SGHVS and CDR2 FNYEAQ. Trimming pared 1 base from V and 4 bases from J, leaving 13 bases between. CDR3 sequence (DNA): TGTGCCAGCAGCTTAGATCCGGGGCCGGGCACCGGGGAGCTGTTTTTT. It yields the protein CASSLDPGPGTGELFF.

V usage is TRBV6-1 and J usage is TRBJ1-1; D not resolved. This CDR3 contains 15 residues. CDR1 and CDR2 from the germline V gene are MNHNS and SASEGT. Trimming removed 6 bases from V and 5 bases from J, with 19 bases in between. Here the CDR3 reads CASSPNPSRGTEAFF. CDR3 nucleotide sequence: TGTGCCAGCAGCCCGAACCCATCCCGCGGGACTGAAGCTTTCTTT.